The 15 T cell receptor beta chains below all came from one sample that was sequenced in a study of follicular helper T cells after annual influenza vaccination (dated by TCRdb to about 2017). To prepare the library, the immunoSEQ multiplex PCR assay was applied. TCRdb carries this immuneACCESS record with in-frame sequences only. Its versions omit some clonotypes, under half of them owing to an unresolved V gene in the studies checked, with the rest unexplained. The sample table lists about 5,600 clones, around 82% of them with a count of one. The top ten clones comprise approximately 2.5% of the sample. What the time point label conveys for this sample: 2015-2016 season, 7 days after influenza vaccination. The specimen was CXCR5+ CD38- circulating T follicular helper cells from blood, collected 7 days after influenza vaccination. This sample's cell subset or site label indicates: circulating Tfh, non-naive CD4+CXCR5+PD-1+ (ICOS+CD38+ or ICOS-CD38-). The receptor source for this set is an adult who received the influenza vaccine.

J is TRBJ2-7 and V is TRBV2; D might be TRBD1 or TRBD2, each matching 5 bases. Germline CDR1 SNHLY, CDR2 FYNNEI. The CDR3 has 15 residues. V was pared by 0 bases and J by 7 bases, with 16 bases between. The CDR3 spells CASSEALGGIREQYF. The CDR3 coding sequence is TGTGCCAGCAGTGAAGCGCTTGGGGGTATCAGGGAGCAGTACTTC.

This sequence joins TRBV27 and TRBJ2-1, with D unresolved. The length of the CDR3 is 13 residues. Trimming pared 5 bases from V and 7 bases from J, leaving 12 bases between. From germline, CDR1 is MNHEY and CDR2 SMNVEV (reference sequence). CDR3 protein: CASSALILNEQFF. Here the CDR3 DNA reads TGTGCCAGCAGTGCGCTAATACTAAATGAGCAGTTCTTC.

This chain links TRBV11-3 with TRBJ2-1; no firm D call. This CDR3 is built from 16 residues. Looked up from germline, CDR1 is SGHNT and CDR2 is YENEEA. V was clipped by 1 base and J by 2 bases, with 12 bases between them. The CDR3 reads CASSLAGGATYNEQFF. The CDR3 nucleotides read TGTGCCAGCAGCTTAGCGGGCGGAGCCACCTACAATGAGCAGTTCTTC.

This chain uses TRBV14 with TRBJ1-1; D unclear. Deletions cut 2 bases from V and 4 bases from J, with 8 bases between. The CDR3 has 13 amino acids. Germline CDR1 is SGHDN and CDR2 is FVKESK. CDR3 nucleotide sequence: TGTGCCAGCAGCCAAATATTGGGCACTGAAGCTTTCTTT. Its translation is CASSQILGTEAFF.

This clone was recorded once. The chain joins TRBV14 to TRBJ2-1, with D unclear. Trimming took 2 bases from V and 5 from J, leaving 7 bases between them. CDR1 and CDR2 from the germline V gene are SGHDN and FVKESK. The CDR3 consists of 13 residues. CDR3 coding DNA: TGTGCCAGCAGCCAATCCCTGAACAATGAGCAGTTCTTC. Its translation: CASSQSLNNEQFF.

The chain couples TRBV4-3 to TRBJ2-1, with a tentative D call TRBD2 (6 bases). Trimming took 1 base from V and 7 from J, leaving 14 bases between them. Germline assignment: CDR1 LGHNA and CDR2 YSLEER. The CDR3 runs to 15 residues. CDR3 protein: CASSQAAFAGNEQFF. CDR3 sequence (DNA): TGCGCCAGCAGCCAAGCCGCGTTTGCGGGGAATGAGCAGTTCTTC.

This chain links TRBV28 with TRBJ1-4; a possible D gene is TRBD1 (6 bases). Per the germline V gene, CDR1 is MDHEN and CDR2 is SYDVKM. The CDR3 is 16 amino acids. The V end lost 4 bases, the J end lost 4 bases, and 16 bases lay between the germline ends. This chain's CDR3 is CASSSLQGNLNEKLFF. The CDR3 nucleotides are TGTGCCAGCAGTTCGCTACAGGGCAACCTTAATGAAAAACTGTTTTTT.

This clone has only one observation. The chain combines TRBV6-1 with TRBJ2-2; 8 bases match TRBD1. Germline-derived CDR1 and CDR2 are MNHNS and SASEGT. The CDR3 consists of 16 residues. V gave up 2 bases and J gave up 7 bases; unmatched junction bases: 9. Here the CDR3 DNA reads TGTGCCAGCAGTGAATGGCAGGGGGCGATGATCGGGGAGCTGTTTTTT. Translated, it gives CASSEWQGAMIGELFF.

The rearrangement links TRBV21-1 to TRBJ2-7. TRBV21-1 is a documented pseudogene. The CDR3 is 14 amino acids. CDR3 region: CASSNSSTSYEQYF. CDR3 in DNA: TGTGCCAGCAGCAACAGCTCCACTTCCTACGAGCAGTACTTC.

This clone is large within its sample. V and J are TRBV5-4 and TRBJ2-5; D ambiguous. The germline CDR1 and CDR2 sequences are SGHNT and YYREEE (reference sequence). This CDR3 has 13 residues. V lost 3 bases and J lost 1, with 7 bases in between. CDR3 nucleotide sequence: TGTGCCAGCAGCTCTGGTCCCCAAGAGACCCAGTACTTC. Translated, it gives CASSSGPQETQYF.

This clone appeared a single time. The rearrangement joins TRBV4-3 to TRBJ2-3; TRBD1 aligns across 9 bases. The CDR3 runs 16 residues. J lost 3 bases, V lost 5 bases, and 9 bases had no gene match. Germline V gives CDR1 LGHNA, CDR2 YSLEER. CDR3 amino acids: CASSGGPGQGTDTQYF. The CDR3 DNA is TGCGCCAGCAGCGGAGGTCCGGGACAGGGTACAGATACGCAGTATTTT.

The chain couples TRBV9 to TRBJ2-3; D might be TRBD1 (5 bases). The V end lost 0 bases, the J end lost 2 bases, and 10 bases lay between the germline ends. Germline V lookup: CDR1 SGDLS, CDR2 YYNGEE. CDR3 size: 15 residues. CDR3 sequence reads: CASSVGAGNTDTQYF. The CDR3 nucleotides are TGTGCCAGCAGCGTAGGGGCAGGGAACACAGATACGCAGTATTTT. The whole variable domain, remainder taken from reference TRBV9 and TRBJ2-3, is DSGVTQTPKHLITATGQRVTLRCSPRSGDLSVYWYQQSLDQGLQFLIQYYNGEERAKGNILERFSAQQFPDLHSELNLSSLELGDSALYFCASSVGAGNTDTQYFGPGTRLTVL.

This sequence joins TRBV29-1 and TRBJ1-4; 10 bases match TRBD1. This CDR3 comprises 12 residues. Germline V lookup: CDR1 SQVTM, CDR2 ANQGSEA. V was clipped by 7 bases and J by 7 bases; unmatched bases: 3. The CDR3 DNA reads TGCAGCGCCGGACAGGGGGTTGAAAAACTGTTTTTT. Translation gives CSAGQGVEKLFF.

This chain links TRBV11-3 with TRBJ2-1; no clear D gene. This CDR3 is built from 13 residues. Trimming took 5 bases from V and 6 from J, leaving 11 bases between them. Germline CDR1 SGHNT, CDR2 YENEEA. CDR3 region: CASSKDPLNEQFF. The CDR3 DNA reads TGTGCCAGCAGCAAGGACCCGCTCAATGAGCAGTTCTTC.

The chain couples TRBV18 to TRBJ1-2; TRBD1 aligns across 7 bases. This CDR3 is 13 amino acids long. CDR1 and CDR2 (germline): KGHSH, LQKENI. V shed 5 bases and J 3 bases; nucleotides not matched to a gene: 3. Here the CDR3 reads CASSLDRDYGYTF. The CDR3 DNA is TGTGCCAGCTCATTAGACAGGGACTATGGCTACACCTTC.